This T cell receptor beta chain came from a study of siplizumab effects on memory and regulatory T cells. Overall study findings and caveats: Naive-or-memory phenotypes were unassignable for roughly 75-95% of proliferating CD4+ or CD8+ clones. The mapping of alloreactive clones to unstimulated subsets covered only a minor fraction of them.

The V gene's germline CDR1 is MDHEN and CDR2 SYDVKM. After removal of 6 bases from V and 0 bases from J, the junction contained 5 bases not matched to a gene. The length of the CDR3 is 15 residues. With regard to this clone: As yet, its antigen is unknown.

Sequencing used immunoSEQ multiplex PCR; TCRdb keeps in-frame clones, though not all of them. Among 100,000 or so clones listed, about 94% were seen once. The chain links TRBV28 to TRBJ2-3; TRBD2 matches 8 bases. The clonotype was recovered from a human donor in good health. The material sequenced was non-Treg CD4+ T cells sorted from blood. In DNA form, the CDR3 reads TGTGCCAGCAGAGGGGGACTAGGAAGCACAGATACGCAGTATTTT. It yields the protein CASRGGLGSTDTQYF.